The entry below gives a single T cell receptor beta chain sequence along with its context. Antigen unknown. The sample originates from a study of Ad26.COV2.S vaccination and SARS-CoV-2 variants. Study-level findings and limits: In TCR breadth and depth analyses, total T cell responses may have been underestimated.

V gave up 8 bases and J gave up 6 bases; unmatched junction bases: 3. Germline CDR1 and CDR2: MNHEY and SVGAGI. This CDR3 is built from 11 residues. TCRdb's copy holds only in-frame clones and misses some; the assay was immunoSEQ multiplex PCR. This table holds around 500,000 clones, roughly 87% found once. Treatment indicated: approximately 18 received Ad26.COV2.S at low or high dose, single or two shots; 5 received placebo; per-sample allocation not given. Sampling was done on day 63 after the first vaccine or placebo injection. Recruitment in Boston yielded a donor of adult age, 18-55 years. An Ad26 vector was used to express Wuhan-strain SARS-CoV-2 spike as the vaccine.

The sample consisted of peripheral blood, taken in a trial of Ad26.COV2.S vaccine versus placebo. The TCR sequence derives from a person between 18 and 65 years old who received the Ad26.COV2.S COVID-19 vaccine or a placebo. The chain uses TRBV6-5 and TRBJ1-2, with 7 bases aligning to TRBD1. CDR3 nucleotide sequence: TGTGCCAGCGACAGGGCCGATGGCTACACCTTC. It codes for CASDRADGYTF.